This is a list of T cell receptor beta chains from one sample in a study of cytomegalovirus exposure and HLA in healthy donors. Sequenced by immunoSEQ multiplex PCR; TCRdb stores in-frame clones only, minus some. The sample holds over 150,000 clones; roughly 86% are singletons and the top ten take around 5%. Sequences were obtained from PBMCs. These receptors all stem from a girl between 10 and 17 years old in good health and CMV-seropositive. Both conserved end residues are part of each CDR3. D genes are given only for firm matches.

V | D | CDR3
TRBV5-1 | TRBD1 | CASSLGDRGGGYTF
TRBV7-9 | NA | CASSPRGIGSYEQYF
TRBV15 | NA | CATSRGGRGNTIYF
TRBV30 | NA | CAWSVTGVVGNQPQHF
TRBV2 | NA | CASGGEGDSNQPQHF
TRBV12-5 | NA | CASAEPTEAFF
TRBV6-1 | NA | CASSEALLWAASGNTIYF
TRBV10-3 | NA | CAISEVQNYGYTF
TRBV5-1 | TRBD2 | CASSLLAGVRNEQFF
TRBV5-4 | NA | CASSSNPMTDYGYTF
TRBV28 | NA | CASRSGLSSYEQYF
TRBV7-2 | NA | CATPRYPNTEAFF
TRBV18 | TRBD1 | CASSPRTGSEQFF
TRBV25-1 | NA | CASREGGAPSYNEQFF
TRBV4-2 | NA | CASSHPGGFSGANVLTF
TRBV6-1 | NA | CAIVQGGSSPLHF
TRBV27 | NA | CASSWGGGDGYTF
TRBV13 | TRBD1 | CASSSRDRDTGELFF
TRBV5-1 | TRBD2 | CASSPGTSGHEQYF
TRBV15 | NA | CATSRDLGGGRGYTF
TRBV5-1 | NA | CASSTATGYVNTEAFF
TRBV2 | NA | CASRQSLNTYNSPLHF
TRBV27 | TRBD1 | CASSVGQAYAYGYTF
TRBV10-1 | TRBD1 | CASSRDRDSPLHF
TRBV4-1 | TRBD2 | CASSPTSGGPNEQYF
TRBV5-8 | NA | CASSLIGSGNTIYF
TRBV5-1 | TRBD2 | CASSLEPAGGGEQYF
TRBV30 | TRBD1 | CAWTSRTGSNSPLHF
TRBV5-6 | NA | CASSLWRDSYYEQYF
TRBV10-3 | TRBD1 | CAISDPGQSLRPQHF
TRBV12-5 | NA | CASGLDWSLEAFF
TRBV19 | NA | CASSGTYGTDTQYF
TRBV12-2 | NA | CASRPECGAGLFYGYTF
TRBV6-4 | NA | CASGPGIGPLHF
TRBV4-1 | NA | CASSSGGLTYEQYF
TRBV12-5 | NA | CASGDNSGANVLTF
TRBV19 | TRBD1 | CASSPGQGMSPLHF
TRBV7-2 | NA | CASSLVRTAFPSNEKLFF
TRBV18 | TRBD2 | CASSPREASGADTQYF
TRBV2 | NA | CASSRRVEFTEAFF
TRBV7-6 | TRBD1 | CASSSGPGQGGRETQYF
TRBV19 | NA | CASSSGEKTTDTQYF